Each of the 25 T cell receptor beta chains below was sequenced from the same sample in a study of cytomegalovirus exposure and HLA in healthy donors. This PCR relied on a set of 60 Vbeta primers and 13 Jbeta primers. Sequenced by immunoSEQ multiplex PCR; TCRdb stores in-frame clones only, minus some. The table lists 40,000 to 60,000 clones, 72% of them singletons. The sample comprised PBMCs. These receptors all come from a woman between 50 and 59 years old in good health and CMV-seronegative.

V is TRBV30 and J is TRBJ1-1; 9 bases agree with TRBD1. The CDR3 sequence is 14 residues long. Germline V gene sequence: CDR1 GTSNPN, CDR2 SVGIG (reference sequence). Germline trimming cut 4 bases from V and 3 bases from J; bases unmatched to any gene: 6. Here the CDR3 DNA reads TGTGCCTGGATGGGAGGACAGGGGTACACTGAAGCTTTCTTT. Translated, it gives CAWMGGQGYTEAFF.

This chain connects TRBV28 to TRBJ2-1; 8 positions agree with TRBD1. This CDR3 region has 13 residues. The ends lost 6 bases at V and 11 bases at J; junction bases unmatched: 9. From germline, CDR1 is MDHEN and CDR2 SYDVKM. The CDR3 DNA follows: TGTGCCAGCAGACAGGGACAGGAGGAGAAGCAGTTCTTC. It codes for CASRQGQEEKQFF.

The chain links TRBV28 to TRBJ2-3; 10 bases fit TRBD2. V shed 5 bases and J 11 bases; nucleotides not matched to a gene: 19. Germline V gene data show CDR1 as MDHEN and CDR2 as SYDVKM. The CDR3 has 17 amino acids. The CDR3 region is CASSQPSSGGSKGRQYF. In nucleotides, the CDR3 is TGTGCCAGCAGTCAACCCTCTAGCGGGGGCTCCAAAGGGAGGCAGTATTTT. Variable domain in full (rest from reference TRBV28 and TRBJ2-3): DVKVTQSSRYLVKRTGEKVFLECVQDMDHENMFWYRQDPGLGLRLIYFSYDVKMKEKGDIPEGYSVSREKKERFSLILESASTNQTSMYLCASSQPSSGGSKGRQYFGPGTRLTVL.

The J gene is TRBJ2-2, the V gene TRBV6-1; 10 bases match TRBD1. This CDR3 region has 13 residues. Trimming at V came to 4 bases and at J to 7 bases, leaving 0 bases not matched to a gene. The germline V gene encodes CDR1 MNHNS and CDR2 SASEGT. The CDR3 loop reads CASSGTGGGELFF. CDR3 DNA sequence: TGTGCCAGCAGTGGGACAGGGGGCGGGGAGCTGTTTTTT.

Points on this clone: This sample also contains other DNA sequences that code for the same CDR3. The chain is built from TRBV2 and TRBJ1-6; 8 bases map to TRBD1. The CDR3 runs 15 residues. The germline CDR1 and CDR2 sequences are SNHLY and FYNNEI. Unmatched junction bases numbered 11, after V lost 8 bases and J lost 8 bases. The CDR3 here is CASAAPGTGYSPLHF. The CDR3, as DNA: TGTGCCAGCGCGGCCCCCGGGACAGGATATTCACCCCTCCACTTT.

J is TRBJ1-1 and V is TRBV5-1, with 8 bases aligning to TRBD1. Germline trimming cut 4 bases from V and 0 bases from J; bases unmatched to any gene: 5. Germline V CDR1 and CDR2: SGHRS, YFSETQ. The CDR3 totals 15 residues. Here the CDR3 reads CASSQGAGMNTEAFF. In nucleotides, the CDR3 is TGCGCCAGCAGCCAGGGGGCTGGGATGAACACTGAAGCTTTCTTT.

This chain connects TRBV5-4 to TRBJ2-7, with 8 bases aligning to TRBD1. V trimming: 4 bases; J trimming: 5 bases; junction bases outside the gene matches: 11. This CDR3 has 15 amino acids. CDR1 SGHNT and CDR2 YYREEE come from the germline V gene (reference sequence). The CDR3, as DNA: TGTGCCAGCAGCCCGATCCCGGGACAGGTCAACGAGCAGTACTTC. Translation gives CASSPIPGQVNEQYF.

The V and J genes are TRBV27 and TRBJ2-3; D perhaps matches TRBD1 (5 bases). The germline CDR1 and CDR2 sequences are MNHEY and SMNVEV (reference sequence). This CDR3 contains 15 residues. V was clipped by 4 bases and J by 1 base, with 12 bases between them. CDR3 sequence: CASSSPRVGTDTQYF. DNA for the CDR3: TGTGCCAGCAGTTCGCCCAGGGTTGGCACAGATACGCAGTATTTT.

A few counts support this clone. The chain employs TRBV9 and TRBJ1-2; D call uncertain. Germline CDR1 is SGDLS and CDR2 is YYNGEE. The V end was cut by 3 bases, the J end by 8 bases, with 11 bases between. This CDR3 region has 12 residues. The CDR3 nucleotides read TGTGCCAGCAGCGCTATCCGATGGGGCTACACCTTC. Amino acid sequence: CASSAIRWGYTF.

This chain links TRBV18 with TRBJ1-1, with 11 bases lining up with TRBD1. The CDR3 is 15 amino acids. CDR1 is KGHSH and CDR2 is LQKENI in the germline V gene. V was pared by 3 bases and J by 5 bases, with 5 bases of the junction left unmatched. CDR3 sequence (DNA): TGTGCCAGCTCACCCGGGACAGGGGGGTTGACTGAAGCTTTCTTT. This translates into CASSPGTGGLTEAFF.

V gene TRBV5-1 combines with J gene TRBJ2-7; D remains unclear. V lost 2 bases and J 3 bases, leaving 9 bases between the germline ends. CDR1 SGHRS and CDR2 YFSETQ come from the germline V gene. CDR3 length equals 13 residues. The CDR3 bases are TGCGCCAGCAGCTTACCTACCAACTACGAGCAGTACTTC. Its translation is CASSLPTNYEQYF.

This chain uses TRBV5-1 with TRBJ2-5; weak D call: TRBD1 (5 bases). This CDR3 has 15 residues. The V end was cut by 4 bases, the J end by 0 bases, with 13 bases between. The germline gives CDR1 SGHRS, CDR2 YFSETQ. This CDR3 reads CASSPTTAYQETQYF. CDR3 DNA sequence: TGCGCCAGCAGCCCAACGACAGCGTACCAAGAGACCCAGTACTTC. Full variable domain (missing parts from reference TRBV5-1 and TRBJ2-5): KAGVTQTPRYLIKTRGQQVTLSCSPISGHRSVSWYQQTPGQGLQFLFEYFSETQRNKGNFPGRFSGRQFSNSRSEMNVSTLELGDSALYLCASSPTTAYQETQYFGPGTRLLVL.

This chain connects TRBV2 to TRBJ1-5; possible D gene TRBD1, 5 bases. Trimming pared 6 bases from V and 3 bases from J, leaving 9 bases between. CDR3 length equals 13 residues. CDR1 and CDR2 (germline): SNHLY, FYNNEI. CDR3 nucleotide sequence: TGTGCCAGCAGGGAGGGGATCAATCAGCCCCAGCATTTT. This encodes CASREGINQPQHF.

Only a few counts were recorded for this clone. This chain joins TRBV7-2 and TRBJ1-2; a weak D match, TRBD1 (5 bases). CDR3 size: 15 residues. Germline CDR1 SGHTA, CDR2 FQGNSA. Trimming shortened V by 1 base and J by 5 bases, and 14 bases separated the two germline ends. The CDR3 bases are TGTGCCAGCAGCTTAGGGATCTCATCAGGGTATGGCTACACCTTC. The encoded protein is CASSLGISSGYGYTF. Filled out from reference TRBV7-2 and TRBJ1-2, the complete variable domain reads GAGVSQSPSNKVTEKGKDVELRCDPISGHTALYWYRQSLGQGLEFLIYFQGNSAPDKSGLPSDRFSAERTGGSVSTLTIQRTQQEDSAVYLCASSLGISSGYGYTFGSGTRLTVV.

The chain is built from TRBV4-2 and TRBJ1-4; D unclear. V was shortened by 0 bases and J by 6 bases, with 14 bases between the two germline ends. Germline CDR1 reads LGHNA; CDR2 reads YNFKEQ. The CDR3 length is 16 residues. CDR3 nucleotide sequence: TGTGCCAGCAGCCAAGATAGGGAGGGCGGGTATGAAAAACTGTTTTTT. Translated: CASSQDREGGYEKLFF.

Written as DNA, the CDR3 is TGTGCCAGCAGAACCTCCAGGGGACCCAACTATGGCTACACCTTC. The encoded protein is CASRTSRGPNYGYTF. This chain uses TRBV6-5 with TRBJ1-2, with D possibly TRBD1 on 6 matching bases. Trimming shortened V by 6 bases and J by 2 bases, and 16 bases separated the two germline ends. Germline V CDR1 and CDR2: MNHEY, SVGAGI. The CDR3 spans 15 residues.

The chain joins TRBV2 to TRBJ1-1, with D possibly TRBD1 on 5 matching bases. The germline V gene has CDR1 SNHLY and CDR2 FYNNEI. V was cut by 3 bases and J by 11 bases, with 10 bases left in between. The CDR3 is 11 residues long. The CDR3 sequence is CASSDRAGAFF. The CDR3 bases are TGTGCCAGCAGTGACAGGGCTGGGGCTTTCTTT. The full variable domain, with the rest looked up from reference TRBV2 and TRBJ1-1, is EPEVTQTPSHQVTQMGQEVILRCVPISNHLYFYWYRQILGQKVEFLVSFYNNEISEKSEIFDDQFSVERPDGSNFTLKIRSTKLEDSAMYFCASSDRAGAFFGQGTRLTVV.

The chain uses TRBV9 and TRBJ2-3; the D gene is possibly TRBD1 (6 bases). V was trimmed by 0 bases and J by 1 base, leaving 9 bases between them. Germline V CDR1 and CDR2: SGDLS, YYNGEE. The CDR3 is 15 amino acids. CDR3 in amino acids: CASSVGSGGTDTQYF. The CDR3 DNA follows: TGTGCCAGCAGCGTAGGATCAGGGGGCACAGATACGCAGTATTTT.

In DNA form, the CDR3 reads TGTGCCAGCAGCTTGCGGACAGGGGCGGATGGAAACACCATATATTTT. Protein product: CASSLRTGADGNTIYF. V gene TRBV7-8 combines with J gene TRBJ1-3; 9 positions match TRBD1. This CDR3 has 16 amino acids. Looked up from germline, CDR1 is SGHVS and CDR2 is FQNEAQ. V trimming: 3 bases; J trimming: 3 bases; junction bases outside the gene matches: 6.

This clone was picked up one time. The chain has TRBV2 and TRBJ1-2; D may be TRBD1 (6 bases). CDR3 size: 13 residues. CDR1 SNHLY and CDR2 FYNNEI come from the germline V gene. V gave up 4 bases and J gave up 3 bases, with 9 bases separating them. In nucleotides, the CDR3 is TGTGCCAGCAGTGGGGCAGGGGACTATGGCTACACCTTC. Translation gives CASSGAGDYGYTF.

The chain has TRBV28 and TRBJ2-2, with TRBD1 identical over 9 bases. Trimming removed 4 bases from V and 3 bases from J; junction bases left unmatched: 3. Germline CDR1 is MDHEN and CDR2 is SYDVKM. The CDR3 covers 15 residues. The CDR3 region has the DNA TGTGCCAGCAGTTCGGGACAGGGCGACACCGGGGAGCTGTTTTTT. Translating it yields CASSSGQGDTGELFF. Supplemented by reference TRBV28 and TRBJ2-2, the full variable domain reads DVKVTQSSRYLVKRTGEKVFLECVQDMDHENMFWYRQDPGLGLRLIYFSYDVKMKEKGDIPEGYSVSREKKERFSLILESASTNQTSMYLCASSSGQGDTGELFFGEGSRLTVL.

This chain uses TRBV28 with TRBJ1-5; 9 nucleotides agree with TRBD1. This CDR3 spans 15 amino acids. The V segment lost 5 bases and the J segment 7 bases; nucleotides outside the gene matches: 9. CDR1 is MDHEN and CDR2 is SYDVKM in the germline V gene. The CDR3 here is CASSPYRGLQQPQHF. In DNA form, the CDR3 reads TGTGCCAGCAGTCCTTACAGGGGGCTTCAACAGCCCCAGCATTTT. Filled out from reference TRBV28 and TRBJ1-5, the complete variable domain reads DVKVTQSSRYLVKRTGEKVFLECVQDMDHENMFWYRQDPGLGLRLIYFSYDVKMKEKGDIPEGYSVSREKKERFSLILESASTNQTSMYLCASSPYRGLQQPQHFGDGTRLSIL.

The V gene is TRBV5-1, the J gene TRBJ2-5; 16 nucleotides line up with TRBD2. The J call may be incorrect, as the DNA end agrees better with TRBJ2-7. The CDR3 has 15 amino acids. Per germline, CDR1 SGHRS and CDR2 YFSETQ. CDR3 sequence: CASSSGTSGGAEQYF. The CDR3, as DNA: TGCGCCAGCAGCTCCGGGACTAGCGGGGGGGCCGAGCAGTACTTC.

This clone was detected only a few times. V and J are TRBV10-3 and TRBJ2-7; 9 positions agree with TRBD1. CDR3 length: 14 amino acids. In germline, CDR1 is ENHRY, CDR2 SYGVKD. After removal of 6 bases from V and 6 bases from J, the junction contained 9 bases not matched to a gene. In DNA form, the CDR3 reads TGTGCCATCAGGGAGGACAGGGGCAGGTTCGAGCAGTACTTC. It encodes CAIREDRGRFEQYF.

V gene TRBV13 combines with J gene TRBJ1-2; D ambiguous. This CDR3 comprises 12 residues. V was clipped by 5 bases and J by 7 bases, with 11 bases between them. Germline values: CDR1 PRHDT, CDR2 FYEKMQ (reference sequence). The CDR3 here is CASSTREGGYTF. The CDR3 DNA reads TGTGCCAGCAGCACCCGCGAGGGTGGCTACACCTTC.